Listed below are T cell receptor beta chains from one sample, sequenced in a study of T cells in Graves' hyperthyroidism and ophthalmopathy. TCRdb passed the multiplex PCR reads through MiXCR, listing each CDR3 protein once. Among a few hundred thousand distinct CDR3 sequences listed, approximately 14% were seen once. Source material: blood. These receptors all stem from a woman in her forties with Graves' ophthalmopathy. Both conserved end residues are part of each CDR3. D genes are given only for firm matches. Expanded clones are given a class, and other clones once, few, many or no size at all.

TRBJ1-5 TRBD1 few TRBV29-1 TGCAGCATTAGACAGGGTGGGAATCAGCCCCAGCATTTT CSIRQGGNQPQHF
TRBJ2-1 . . TRBV20-1 TGCAGTGCTAGTGGGGATGTGGGCTCCTACAATGAGCAGTTCTTC CSASGDVGSYNEQFF
TRBJ2-5 . many TRBV14 TGTGCCAGCAGCCAGGTGGGACGAGAGACCCAGTACTTC CASSQVGRETQYF
TRBJ2-1 TRBD2 many TRBV6-5 TGTGCCAGCAGTTACTCGGGACTAGCGGGGGGGGATCATGAGCAGTTCTTC CASSYSGLAGGDHEQFF
TRBJ1-1 . few TRBV29-1 TGCAGTATTGAACCCGAGGGGACTGAAGCTTTCTTT CSIEPEGTEAFF
TRBJ2-1 TRBD1 many TRBV20-1 TGCAGTGCTATGGGCAGGGGGAAGGGTGAGCAGTTCTTC CSAMGRGKGEQFF
TRBJ1-1 . many TRBV24-1 TGTGCCGCCAACAGGGTAAAGGCGAATAGCGCTGAAGCTTTCTTT CAANRVKANSAEAFF
TRBJ2-7 . few TRBV24-1 TGTGCCACCAGTGACTCGGACAGCGACGAGCAGTACTTC CATSDSDSDEQYF
TRBJ2-2 TRBD1 few TRBV20-1 TGCAGTGCTAGGCACAGGGGCGGCACCGGGGAGCTGTTTTTT CSARHRGGTGELFF
TRBJ2-3 . few TRBV5-8 TGTGCCAGCAGCTTAGTAAAGACACCGGGCAGGACGCAGTATTTT CASSLVKTPGRTQYF
TRBJ2-3 TRBD1 many TRBV2 TGTGCCAGCAGTGTTTCAGGACAGGGGATTAGCACAGATACGCAGTATTTT CASSVSGQGISTDTQYF
TRBJ2-3 . few TRBV3-1 TGTGCCAGCAGCCAAGTCCTAGGGTTTGGCACAGATACGCAGTATTTT CASSQVLGFGTDTQYF
TRBJ2-1 . few TRBV20-1 TGCAGTGCTAGAGATTTAGAGCCGAGCTCCTACAATGAGCAGTTCTTC CSARDLEPSSYNEQFF
TRBJ2-7 . many TRBV24-1 TGTGCCACCAGTGACAGTACGAGGATGACCTACGAGCAGTACTTC CATSDSTRMTYEQYF
TRBJ2-5 TRBD2 many TRBV20-1 TGCAGTGCTAGGGGCGCTAGCGGAGAGACCCAGTACTTC CSARGASGETQYF
TRBJ1-3 . few TRBV29-1 TGCAGCGTTGGCCGCGGGCCTGGAAACACCATATATTTT CSVGRGPGNTIYF
TRBJ1-5 . . TRBV7-2 TGTGCCAGCAGCTTAGCAGGGGACCCCAATCAGCCCCAGCATTTT CASSLAGDPNQPQHF
TRBJ1-3 . few TRBV5-1 TGCGCCAGCAGCTTGGATCTGGTGGAAGGAAACACCATATATTTT CASSLDLVEGNTIYF
TRBJ2-7 TRBD1 . TRBV2 TGTGCCAGCAGAGGGACAGGGGGAACTAGCGAGCAGTACTTC CASRGTGGTSEQYF
TRBJ2-1 . many TRBV2 TGTGCCAGCAGTAGCCAGGACAATGAGCAGTTCTTC CASSSQDNEQFF
TRBJ1-4 . few TRBV20-1 TGCAGTGCCGTGGGGGAGGCAACTAATGAAAAACTGTTTTTT CSAVGEATNEKLFF
TRBJ2-3 TRBD2 few TRBV19 TGTGCCAGTACTAGCGGGGGAAATACGCAGTATTTT CASTSGGNTQYF
TRBJ1-3 . few TRBV6-1 TGTGCCACCCGGGAGGGGGTATCCACTGGAAACACCATATATTTT CATREGVSTGNTIYF
TRBJ2-3 . . TRBV20-1 TGCAGTGCTAGGCGGGAAGGCACAGATACGCAGTATTTT CSARREGTDTQYF
TRBJ1-5 . . TRBV19 TGTGCCAGTAGTATAGTACAGAATAGCAATCAGCCCCAGCATTTT CASSIVQNSNQPQHF
TRBJ2-1 TRBD2 . TRBV10-3 TGTGCCATCAGGGGACTAGCGGGAGAGACGGGGCAGTTCTTC CAIRGLAGETGQFF
TRBJ2-5 . . TRBV4-1 TGCGCCAGCAGCCAAGGAATAGGGGGGCGAGAGACCCAGTACTTC CASSQGIGGRETQYF
TRBJ1-2 TRBD1 . TRBV5-4 TGTGCCAGCAGCTGGGAGGGGACAGGGGGTGGCTACACCTTC CASSWEGTGGGYTF
TRBJ2-7 TRBD1 many TRBV20-1 TGCAGTCCGGGACAGACTTACGAGCAGTACTTC CSPGQTYEQYF
TRBJ2-3 TRBD2 few TRBV7-2 TGTGCCAGCAGCTTATCGACTAGCGGGGGGGAGAGAGATACGCAGTATTTT CASSLSTSGGERDTQYF
TRBJ1-6 . many TRBV18 TGTGCCAGCTCACCAGGCCATAATTCACCCCTCCACTTT CASSPGHNSPLHF
TRBJ2-2 TRBD2 many TRBV28 TGTGCCAGTTTAGCGGGGGGTAACACCGGGGAGCTGTTTTTT CASLAGGNTGELFF
TRBJ2-3 TRBD1 many TRBV30 TGTGCCTGGAGGGGTGGGACAGGAGGAAGTACGCAGTATTTT CAWRGGTGGSTQYF
TRBJ2-5 TRBD1 many TRBV24-1 TGTGCCACCAGTGAACGGGGACAGTGGGAGACCCAGTACTTC CATSERGQWETQYF
TRBJ2-1 . . TRBV19 TGTGCCAGAAGAACACGATACAATGAGCAGTTCTTC CARRTRYNEQFF
TRBJ2-5 . many TRBV28 TGTGCCATCTCGCGTTCAGGGAGGGAGACCCAGTACTTC CAISRSGRETQYF
TRBJ1-5 . few TRBV6-1 TGTGCCAGCAGGGGAATATTTGGTCAGCCCCAGCATTTT CASRGIFGQPQHF
TRBJ1-2 . few TRBV7-8 TGTGCCAGCAGCGGTACGGGATACGTCTATGGCTACACCTTC CASSGTGYVYGYTF
TRBJ2-1 TRBD2 many TRBV9 TGTGCCAGCAGCGTAGCTCTGCGGGGGGCCTCCCACGACAATGAGCAGTTCTTC CASSVALRGASHDNEQFF
TRBJ2-3 TRBD2 many TRBV27 TGTGCCAGCAGTTCCCTTGGTAGCGGGAGTTTGAAAGATACGCAGTATTTT CASSSLGSGSLKDTQYF
TRBJ2-1 . . TRBV3-1 TGTGCCAGCAGCCGTTCGGGGACTTACAATGAGCAGTTCTTC CASSRSGTYNEQFF
TRBJ1-2 . . TRBV3-1 TGTGCCAGCAGCCCGGGGCCAGGAAACAACTATGGCTACACCTTC CASSPGPGNNYGYTF
TRBJ2-4 . . TRBV5-1 TGCGCCGGCAGCTTGGCTGGGGGCCTTTCACTCCGAGCCAAAAACATTCAGTACTTC CAGSLAGGLSLRAKNIQYF
TRBJ2-7 . many TRBV7-2 TGTGCCAGCAGCACTAGCATGAGCTCCTACGAGCAGTACTTC CASSTSMSSYEQYF
TRBJ1-5 . many TRBV2 TGTGCCAGCAGTGACGAAGGGGCACCCAATCAGCCCCAGCATTTT CASSDEGAPNQPQHF
TRBJ2-2 TRBD2 many TRBV12-3/TRBV12-4 TGTGCCAGCAGTTTAAGAGCGGGGGGGCGAGCCGGGGAGCTGTTTTTT CASSLRAGGRAGELFF
TRBJ2-2 . . TRBV12-3/TRBV12-4 TGTGCCAGCAGTCGACGGGGGACTCCTAACACCGGGGAGCTGTTTTTT CASSRRGTPNTGELFF
TRBJ1-2 . many TRBV7-2 TGTGCCAGCAGCTCTCGGGCCTCGCGCCACTATGGCTACACCTTC CASSSRASRHYGYTF
TRBJ2-1 . . TRBV27 TGTGCCAGCAGTTTATCTCGCCGTGGGCTGGGTAATGGGCAGTTCTTC CASSLSRRGLGNGQFF
TRBJ2-7 TRBD1 many TRBV5-6 TGTGCCAGCAGCTGGGGACAGGGGGACTACGAGCAGTACTTC CASSWGQGDYEQYF
TRBJ2-2 TRBD1 . TRBV6-5 TGTGCCAGCATTTGGGACAGGGCCTTGACCGGGGAGCTGTTTTTT CASIWDRALTGELFF
TRBJ1-5 . many TRBV6-1 TGTGCCAGCAAAATATCCGGACGGGATCAGCCCCAGCATTTT CASKISGRDQPQHF
TRBJ2-3 . . TRBV24-1 TGTGCCACCGAGGGCCCCGGCACAGATACGCGGTATTTT CATEGPGTDTRYF
TRBJ2-7 . . TRBV5-1 TGCGCCAGCAGCTTGAGGGACCGCCCCTACGAGCAGTACTTC CASSLRDRPYEQYF
TRBJ1-2 TRBD1 many TRBV2 TGTGCCAGCAGTTGGGACAGAGCGAACTATGGCTACACCTTC CASSWDRANYGYTF
TRBJ1-2 TRBD1 . TRBV5-6 TGTGCCAGCAGCCCCAACTGGGGACAGGGAAGCTATGGCTACACCTTC CASSPNWGQGSYGYTF